This TCR beta chain was retrieved from a study of CD8 T cells in ankylosing spondylitis. Study-level points and caveats: The study looked at matched synovial fluid samples from ankylosing spondylitis patients. Disease-linked clones were reported to be significantly enriched there.

Using quantitative 5'-RACE with molecular barcodes, the authors made TCR beta libraries. In TCRdb, the 5' RACE reads were re-called with MiXCR into one record per CDR3 protein. The sample records hundreds of thousands of distinct CDR3 sequences, over 8.5% being singletons. Comment on this clonotype: Its antigen is unknown.

This CDR3 is built from 13 residues. The germline V gene has CDR1 MNHEY and CDR2 SVGEGT. V was clipped by 7 bases and J by 5 bases, with 15 bases between them. This receptor was taken from a male donor with ankylosing spondylitis or in good health (not recorded which). The V gene is TRBV6-2 or TRBV6-3, the J gene TRBJ2-7, with D possibly matching TRBD2 (6 bases). The specimen was blood, either unsorted or a sorted T cell fraction (not recorded which). The CDR3 sequence is CASTNPPGDEQYF. The CDR3 DNA is TGTGCCAGCACCAACCCCCCGGGGGACGAGCAGTACTTC.